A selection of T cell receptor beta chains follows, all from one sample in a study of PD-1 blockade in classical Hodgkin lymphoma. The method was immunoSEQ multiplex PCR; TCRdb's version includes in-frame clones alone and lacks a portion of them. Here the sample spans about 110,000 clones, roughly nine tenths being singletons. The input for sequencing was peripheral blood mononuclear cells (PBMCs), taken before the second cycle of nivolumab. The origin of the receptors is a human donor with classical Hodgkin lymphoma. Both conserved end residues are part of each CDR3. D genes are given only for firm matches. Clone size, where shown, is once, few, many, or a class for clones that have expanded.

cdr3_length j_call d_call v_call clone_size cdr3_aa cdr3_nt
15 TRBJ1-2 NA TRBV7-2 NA CASSFANRVHDGYTF TGTGCCAGCAGCTTTGCGAATAGAGTACACGATGGCTACACCTTC
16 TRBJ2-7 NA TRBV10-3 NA CAISGFVLGRDYEQYF TGTGCCATCAGTGGATTCGTGTTAGGGCGGGACTACGAGCAGTACTTC
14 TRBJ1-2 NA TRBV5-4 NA CASSPGPGYNGYTF TGTGCCAGCAGCCCGGGACCAGGGTACAATGGCTACACCTTC
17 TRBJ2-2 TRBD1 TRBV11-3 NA CASRQSGTESITGELFF TGTGCCAGCAGGCAATCTGGGACAGAAAGTATCACCGGGGAGCTGTTTTTT
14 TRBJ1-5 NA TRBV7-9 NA CASSLGWGGQPQHF TGTGCCAGCAGCTTAGGATGGGGCGGTCAGCCCCAGCATTTT
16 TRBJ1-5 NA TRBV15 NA CATSRDHRLGNQPQHF TGTGCCACCAGCAGAGACCACAGGCTTGGCAATCAGCCCCAGCATTTT
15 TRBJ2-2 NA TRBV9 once CASSAEYSHTGELFF TGTGCCAGCAGCGCGGAGTATAGCCACACCGGGGAGCTGTTTTTT
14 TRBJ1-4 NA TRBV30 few CAWRGKATNEKLFF TGTGCCTGGAGGGGGAAAGCAACTAATGAAAAACTGTTTTTT
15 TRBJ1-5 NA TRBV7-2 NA CASSPGGGGGQPQHF TGTGCCAGCAGCCCGGGAGGGGGGGGCGGTCAGCCCCAGCATTTT
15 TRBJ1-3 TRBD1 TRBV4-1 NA CASSQADRAGNTIYF TGCGCCAGCAGCCAGGCAGACAGGGCTGGAAACACCATATATTTT
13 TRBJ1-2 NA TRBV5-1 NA CASSLTELDGYTF TGCGCCAGCAGCCTGACAGAACTTGATGGCTACACCTTC
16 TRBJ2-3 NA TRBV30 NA CAWTRPPIRGIDTQYF TGTGCCTGGACCCGACCCCCCATAAGGGGAATAGATACGCAGTATTTT